The 20 T cell receptor beta chains below all came from one sample that was sequenced in a study of shared clonotypes between healthy human individuals. Generated by immunoSEQ multiplex PCR, the TCRdb table keeps only in-frame clones and is missing some. Here the sample spans about 380,000 clones, around 96% being singletons. The sequencing sample was made of memory CD8+ T cells sorted from blood. The subset here: CD45RO+ cells pooled with CCR7-negative TemRA cells. The source is a young man in good health.

The rearrangement links TRBV6-6 to TRBJ2-7; D may be TRBD1 (6 bases). This CDR3 contains 13 residues. Germline values: CDR1 MNHNY, CDR2 SVGAGI (reference sequence). V was trimmed by 2 bases and J by 5 bases, leaving 10 bases between them. This CDR3 reads CASSYRTVNEQYF. CDR3 sequence (DNA): TGTGCCAGCAGTTACAGGACAGTGAACGAGCAGTACTTC.

V gene TRBV10-1 combines with J gene TRBJ2-2; maybe TRBD2 (5 bases). The CDR3 length is 14 residues. CDR1 WNHNN and CDR2 SYGVQD come from the germline V gene (reference sequence). The ends were cut back, 2 bases at V and 5 bases at J, with 9 bases in the middle. The CDR3 region is CASSELSGTGELFF. The CDR3 region has the DNA TGCGCCAGCAGTGAGCTCTCGGGGACCGGGGAGCTGTTTTTT.

The genes are TRBV20-1 and TRBJ2-7; perhaps TRBD1 as D (5 bases). This CDR3 is 11 amino acids long. CDR1 and CDR2 (germline): DFQATT, SNEGSKA (reference sequence). V was shortened by 6 bases and J by 1 base, with 7 bases between the two germline ends. The CDR3, as DNA: TGCAGTGCGGACACGTCCTACGAGCAGTACTTC. Its protein is CSADTSYEQYF.

The chain recombines TRBV6-1 with TRBJ1-2; a weak D match, TRBD1 (6 bases). Trimming shortened V by 4 bases and J by 6 bases, and 12 bases separated the two germline ends. CDR1 is MNHNS, CDR2 SASEGT, per germline. The CDR3 length is 13 residues. The CDR3 loop reads CASSVRGRDGYTF. CDR3 DNA: TGTGCCAGCAGTGTAAGGGGGAGGGATGGCTACACCTTC.

This chain links TRBV10-1 with TRBJ2-3; D is perhaps TRBD2 (5 bases). V lost 2 bases, J lost 3 bases, and 12 bases lay in between. Germline loops: CDR1 WNHNN, CDR2 SYGVQD (reference sequence). This CDR3 has 15 residues. The DNA for the CDR3 is TGCGCCAGCAGTGAGAGCGGTCTAGGGACAGATACGCAGTATTTT. Translating gives CASSESGLGTDTQYF.

V gene TRBV5-1 combines with J gene TRBJ1-1; a weak D match, TRBD1 (5 bases). Germline V gene lookup returns CDR1 SGHRS and CDR2 YFSETQ. V lost 0 bases and J lost 4, with 13 bases in between. This CDR3 has 15 amino acids. The CDR3 spells CASSLGSRARTEAFF. CDR3 coding DNA: TGCGCCAGCAGCTTGGGCTCCAGGGCGCGCACTGAAGCTTTCTTT.

On this clone itself: Other DNA sequences within the sample encode an identical CDR3. This chain joins TRBV30 and TRBJ1-1; D remains unclear. This CDR3 contains 12 residues. Germline CDR1 GTSNPN, CDR2 SVGIG (reference sequence). Trimming stripped 2 bases from V and 1 base from J, with 5 bases between. CDR3 bases: TGTGCCTGGAGTAGGCAGAACACTGAAGCTTTCTTT. The encoded protein is CAWSRQNTEAFF.

V is TRBV10-3 and J is TRBJ1-2; 8 bases agree with TRBD1. Germline loops: CDR1 ENHRY, CDR2 SYGVKD. The CDR3 totals 19 residues. V lost 0 bases to trimming and J lost 0 bases; unmatched junction nucleotides: 12. The CDR3 sequence is CAISESGWTGPFSNYGYTF. The CDR3 DNA reads as TGTGCCATCAGTGAGTCCGGTTGGACAGGGCCCTTTTCTAACTATGGCTACACCTTC.

This clone is a singleton in its sample. The CDR3 DNA reads TGTGCCAGCAGCTTAGTGGGGGCCGGGCTGAACACTGAAGCTTTCTTT. Protein: CASSLVGAGLNTEAFF. The chain recombines TRBV7-8 with TRBJ1-1; D perhaps matches TRBD1 (6 bases). Trimming left V 1 base short and J 0 bases short, with 12 bases between. From germline, CDR1 is SGHVS and CDR2 FQNEAQ. CDR3 length: 16 residues.

The chain links TRBV7-9 to TRBJ2-5, with TRBD2 matching over 8 bases. V shed 5 bases, J shed 1 base, and the junction held 6 bases outside the gene matches. This CDR3 is 15 amino acids long. CDR1 and CDR2 (germline): SEHNR, FQNEAQ (reference sequence). The CDR3 sequence is CASSATLAVQETQYF. The CDR3 DNA follows: TGTGCCAGCAGCGCGACACTAGCGGTCCAAGAGACCCAGTACTTC.

J is TRBJ2-7 and V is TRBV30; the D gene is possibly TRBD1 (5 bases). CDR1 and CDR2 (germline): GTSNPN, SVGIG (reference sequence). V shed 1 base and J shed 3 bases, with 13 bases lying between them. This CDR3 has 14 amino acids. CDR3: CAWSGLAGFYEQYF. CDR3 bases: TGTGCCTGGAGTGGGCTGGCAGGGTTCTACGAGCAGTACTTC.

This sequence joins TRBV28 and TRBJ2-7; 8 bases agree with TRBD1. The CDR3 totals 13 residues. Looked up from germline, CDR1 is MDHEN and CDR2 is SYDVKM. Germline trimming cut 9 bases from V and 3 bases from J; bases unmatched to any gene: 7. CDR3 sequence reads: CASSAGGIYEQYF. Written as DNA, the CDR3 is TGTGCCAGTTCCGCAGGGGGCATCTACGAGCAGTACTTC.

V and J are TRBV5-6 and TRBJ2-7, with TRBD1 as a possible D gene (6 bases). The CDR3 has 14 amino acids. The V end was cut by 0 bases, the J end by 5 bases, with 12 bases between. Germline-derived CDR1 and CDR2 are SGHDT and YYEEEE. This CDR3 reads CASSLGPGENEQYF. For the CDR3, the DNA is TGTGCCAGCAGCTTGGGTCCAGGGGAGAACGAGCAGTACTTC.

The CDR3 nucleotides read TGCGCCAGCAGCCAAGATTTACTAGTGGCTTCCTACGAGCAGTACTTC. Translation gives CASSQDLLVASYEQYF. The chain employs TRBV4-1 and TRBJ2-7, with D maybe TRBD2 (5 bases). The ends were cut back, 0 bases at V and 1 base at J, with 13 bases in the middle. CDR1 is MGHRA, CDR2 YSYEKL, per germline. The length of the CDR3 is 16 residues.

V and J are TRBV28 and TRBJ2-3; TRBD2 agrees at 7 bases. V was pared by 5 bases and J by 2 bases, with 4 bases of the junction left unmatched. Germline V gene data show CDR1 as MDHEN and CDR2 as SYDVKM. CDR3 length: 14 residues. CDR3 nucleotides: TGTGCCAGCAGTCGGACTAGGCCCACAGATACGCAGTATTTT. Translated: CASSRTRPTDTQYF.

This chain uses TRBV5-6 with TRBJ1-2; possibly TRBD1 for D (5 bases). This CDR3 comprises 14 residues. The V end lost 4 bases, the J end lost 4 bases, and 14 bases lay between the germline ends. In germline, CDR1 is SGHDT, CDR2 YYEEEE. CDR3 amino acids: CASSPHPGVYGYTF. The CDR3 DNA sequence: TGTGCCAGCAGCCCGCACCCGGGGGTCTATGGCTACACCTTC.

This sequence joins TRBV28 and TRBJ2-1, with 14 bases aligning to TRBD2. V lost 4 bases and J lost 6; bases outside the gene matches: 8. Germline V gives CDR1 MDHEN, CDR2 SYDVKM. The CDR3 spans 17 residues. The CDR3 protein is CASSSLGLAGGRNEQFF. The CDR3 DNA reads TGTGCCAGCAGTTCTCTAGGACTAGCGGGAGGCCGCAATGAGCAGTTCTTC.

The chain has TRBV15 and TRBJ2-3; D call uncertain. V was pared by 3 bases and J by 2 bases, with 6 bases between. CDR3 length: 13 amino acids. The germline gives CDR1 LNHNV, CDR2 YYDKDF (reference sequence). The CDR3 protein is CATSRPPTDTQYF. CDR3 bases: TGTGCCACCAGCAGGCCCCCCACAGATACGCAGTATTTT.

In its sample, this clone was seen once. The rearrangement uses TRBV10-2 and TRBJ2-1; 10 bases fit TRBD2. Germline trimming cut 6 bases from V and 4 bases from J; bases unmatched to any gene: 9. Germline CDR1 WSHSY, CDR2 SAAADI. This CDR3 is built from 16 residues. CDR3 protein: CASRLAGTRIYNEQFF. CDR3 coding DNA: TGCGCCAGCAGACTAGCGGGGACCCGTATTTACAATGAGCAGTTCTTC.

The sample holds one count of this clone. V usage is TRBV2 and J usage is TRBJ2-7; TRBD2 matches 8 bases. The CDR3 runs to 15 residues. With 8 bases clipped from V and 2 bases from J, the junction kept 11 bases outside the gene matches. Germline lookup yields CDR1 SNHLY and CDR2 FYNNEI. The chain's CDR3 is CASAQRGLGAYEQYF. CDR3 nucleotides: TGTGCCAGCGCTCAGCGGGGACTAGGTGCCTACGAGCAGTACTTC.